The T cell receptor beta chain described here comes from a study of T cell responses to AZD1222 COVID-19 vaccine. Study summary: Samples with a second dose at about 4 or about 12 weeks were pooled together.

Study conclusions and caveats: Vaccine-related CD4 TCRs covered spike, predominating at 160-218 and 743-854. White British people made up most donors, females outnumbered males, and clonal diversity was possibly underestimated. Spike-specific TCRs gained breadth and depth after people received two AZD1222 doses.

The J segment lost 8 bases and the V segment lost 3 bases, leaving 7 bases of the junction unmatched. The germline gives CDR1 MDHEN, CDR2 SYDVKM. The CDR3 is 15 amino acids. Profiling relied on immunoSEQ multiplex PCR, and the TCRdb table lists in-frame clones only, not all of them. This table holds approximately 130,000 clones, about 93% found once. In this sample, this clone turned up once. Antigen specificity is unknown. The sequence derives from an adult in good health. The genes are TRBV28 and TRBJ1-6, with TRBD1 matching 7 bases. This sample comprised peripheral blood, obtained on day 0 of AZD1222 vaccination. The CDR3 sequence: CASSFGDRAYSPLHF. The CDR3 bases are TGTGCCAGCAGTTTTGGGGACAGAGCCTATTCACCCCTCCACTTT. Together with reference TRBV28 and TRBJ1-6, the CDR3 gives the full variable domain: DVKVTQSSRYLVKRTGEKVFLECVQDMDHENMFWYRQDPGLGLRLIYFSYDVKMKEKGDIPEGYSVSREKKERFSLILESASTNQTSMYLCASSFGDRAYSPLHFGNGTRLTVT.